The clone carrying this TCR beta chain was recorded a few times. Its antigen remains unidentified. This entry comes from a study of identical twins. A universal primer site was created by template switching, with the cDNA bearing unique molecular identifiers. TCRdb analysed the 5' RACE reads with MiXCR anew, one entry per CDR3 protein. Counted here are 400,000 to 650,000 distinct CDR3 sequences, around 20% occurring once; the ten biggest clones make up approximately 0.95%. Study-wide results and limits: Invariant MAIT and iNKT cells are populations that could partly confound zero-insertion analyses. Surplus twin overlap in beta out-of-frame sequences was less pronounced.

V dropped 6 bases and J dropped 9 bases, with 15 bases sitting between them. This CDR3 is 13 amino acids long. A further study also used this sample, focusing on T cells expressing NK-cell markers. According to that study: Beta-chain profiling covered CD3+CD56+NKG2C+, CD3+CD56+NKG2C- and CD3+CD56-NKG2C+ sorted subsets.

V and J are TRBV12-3 or TRBV12-4 and TRBJ2-1; D possibly uses TRBD1 or TRBD2 (6 bases each). This receptor was identified in a woman aged 18-30 years in good health. Sequencing used CD4+ T cells sorted from blood. The CDR3 bases are TGTGCCAGCAGCCCGGGGGCTAGTGGTGAGCAGTTCTTC. Amino acids: CASSPGASGEQFF.